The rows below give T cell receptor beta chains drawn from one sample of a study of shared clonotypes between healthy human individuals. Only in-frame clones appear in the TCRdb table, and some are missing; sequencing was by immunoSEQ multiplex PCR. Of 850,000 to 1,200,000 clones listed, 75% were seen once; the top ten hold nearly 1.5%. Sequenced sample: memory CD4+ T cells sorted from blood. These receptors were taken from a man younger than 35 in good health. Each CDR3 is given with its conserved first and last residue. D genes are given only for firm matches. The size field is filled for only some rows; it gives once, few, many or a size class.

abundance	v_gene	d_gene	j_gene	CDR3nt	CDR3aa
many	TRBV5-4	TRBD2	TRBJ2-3	TGTGCCAGCAGCCCAGTCATGAGCGGGAGGCCGGGGGATACGCAGTATTTT	CASSPVMSGRPGDTQYF
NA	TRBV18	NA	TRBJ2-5	TGTGCCAGCTCACCAATGGAGACCCAGTACTTC	CASSPMETQYF
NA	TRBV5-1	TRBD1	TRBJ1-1	TGCGCCAGCAGCGTACAGGGGCCTAGCACTGAAGCTTTCTTT	CASSVQGPSTEAFF
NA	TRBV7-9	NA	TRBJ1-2	TGTGCCAGCAGCTCGACAGTGATTAACTATGGCTACACCTTC	CASSSTVINYGYTF
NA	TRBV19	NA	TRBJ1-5	TGTGCCAGTGAGCCGTTGGGGGGAGGCCTTAATCAGCCCCAGCATTTT	CASEPLGGGLNQPQHF
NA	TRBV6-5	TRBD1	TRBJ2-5	TGTGCCAGCAGGGCCGGGACAGTGACGGGAGAGACCCAGTACTTC	CASRAGTVTGETQYF
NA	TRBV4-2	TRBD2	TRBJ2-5	TGTGCCAGCAGCCAAGTCGGGAGGACTAGCGGGGGTGAGACCCAGTACTTC	CASSQVGRTSGGETQYF
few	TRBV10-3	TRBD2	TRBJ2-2	TGTGCCATCAGTGAGTCAAAGCGGGGAAGCGGCGGGGAGCTGTTTTTT	CAISESKRGSGGELFF
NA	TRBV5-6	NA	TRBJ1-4	TGTGCCAGCAGCTTGATATCCGGGGTTGGGGAAAAACTGTTTTTT	CASSLISGVGEKLFF
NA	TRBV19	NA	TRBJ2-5	TGTGCCAGTAGTCGATCTTGGACAGAGCAAGAGACCCAGTACTTC	CASSRSWTEQETQYF
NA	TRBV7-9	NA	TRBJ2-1	TGTGCCAGCAGTTACTGGACAGGGAGGGTTGAGCAGTTCTTC	CASSYWTGRVEQFF
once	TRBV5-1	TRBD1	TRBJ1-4	TGCGCCAGCAGCTTGGGGACAGGGAGGCATGAAAAACTGTTTTTT	CASSLGTGRHEKLFF
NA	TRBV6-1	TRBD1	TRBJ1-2	TGTGCCAGCAGTGGGGACAGACCTAACTATGGCTACACCTTC	CASSGDRPNYGYTF
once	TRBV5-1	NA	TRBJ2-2	TGCGCCAGCAGGACGAACACCGGGGAGCTGTTTTTT	CASRTNTGELFF
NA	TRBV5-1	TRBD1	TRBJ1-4	TGCGCCAGCAGCCGGACAGGGGAGCGTGAAAAACTGTTTTTT	CASSRTGEREKLFF
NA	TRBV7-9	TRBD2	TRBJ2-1	TGTGCCAGCAGCTTAGGACCTAGCGGGAGTCGGAATGAGCAGTTCTTC	CASSLGPSGSRNEQFF
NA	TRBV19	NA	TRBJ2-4	TGTGCCAGTAGTATACAGCTAGCCAAAAACATTCAGTACTTC	CASSIQLAKNIQYF
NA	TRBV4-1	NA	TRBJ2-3	TGCGCCAGCAGCCCGGGGCGGCTAGAGGGGTTGGGGCAGTATTTT	CASSPGRLEGLGQYF
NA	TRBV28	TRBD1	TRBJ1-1	TGTGCCAGCAGTTCGGGACAGGGGGGATGGACTGAAGCTTTCTTT	CASSSGQGGWTEAFF
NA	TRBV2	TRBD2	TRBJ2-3	TGTGCCAGCACCCCAGCGGGGGATACGCAGTATTTT	CASTPAGDTQYF
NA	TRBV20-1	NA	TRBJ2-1	TGCAGTGCTAGACAGGGGAATGAGCAGTTCTTC	CSARQGNEQFF
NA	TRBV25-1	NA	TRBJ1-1	TGTGCCAGCAGTGAAGGATATCGAGCTTTCTTT	CASSEGYRAFF
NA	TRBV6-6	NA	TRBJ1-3	TGTGCCAGCACGCTCCCCCAGGGTTCTGGAAACACCATATATTTT	CASTLPQGSGNTIYF
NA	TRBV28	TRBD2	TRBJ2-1	TGTGCCAGCACCTCCCTGGGGGGGAGCTCCTACAATGAGCAGTTCTTC	CASTSLGGSSYNEQFF
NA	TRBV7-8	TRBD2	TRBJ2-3	TGTGCCAGCAGCTTAAACCTAGCGGGAGTGTCAGATACGCAGTATTTT	CASSLNLAGVSDTQYF
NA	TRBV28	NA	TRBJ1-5	TGTGCCAGCAGTTTAACAGGGCCTAGCAATCAGCCCCAGCATTTT	CASSLTGPSNQPQHF
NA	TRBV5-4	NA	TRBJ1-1	TGTGCCAGCAGCCCCCACAGCGGGGACACTGAAGCTTTCTTT	CASSPHSGDTEAFF
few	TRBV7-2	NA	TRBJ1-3	TGTGCCAGCAGCTTAGGGATCTCTGGAAACACCATATATTTT	CASSLGISGNTIYF
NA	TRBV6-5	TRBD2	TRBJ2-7	TGTGCCAGCAGTTACGGGACTAGCGGGGGTTACGAGCAGTACTTC	CASSYGTSGGYEQYF
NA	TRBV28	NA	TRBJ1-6	TGTGCCAGCAGTTTAGCAGGGCCTTCACCCCTCCACTTT	CASSLAGPSPLHF
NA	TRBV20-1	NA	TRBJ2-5	TGCAGTGCTAGTCTGAAAGAGACCCAGTACTTC	CSASLKETQYF
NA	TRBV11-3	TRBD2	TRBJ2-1	TGTGCCAGCAGCTTCTCGGGACTAGCGCGACCGGAAGGGAATGAGCAGTTCTTC	CASSFSGLARPEGNEQFF
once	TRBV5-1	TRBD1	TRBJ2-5	TGCGCCAGCAGCCAGGCGGGGACAGGAGTTGAGACCCAGTACTTC	CASSQAGTGVETQYF
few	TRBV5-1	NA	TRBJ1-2	TGCGCCAGCAGCTTGGGCGCCGGGGTCGGGTATGGCTACACCTTC	CASSLGAGVGYGYTF
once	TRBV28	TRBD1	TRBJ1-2	TGTGCCAGCAGTTCTCTAGGGGGACAGGGGGACTATGGCTACACCTTC	CASSSLGGQGDYGYTF
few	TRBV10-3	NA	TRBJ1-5	TGTGCCATCAGTGTTTATCAAGGTCAGCCCCAGCATTTT	CAISVYQGQPQHF
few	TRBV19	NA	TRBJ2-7	TGTGCCAGTAGTACCGGACAGTCCTCCTCCTACGAGCAGTACTTC	CASSTGQSSSYEQYF
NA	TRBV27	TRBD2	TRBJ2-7	TGTGCCAGCAGTTCCGGAGCGGGAGTCGGCGAGCAGTACTTC	CASSSGAGVGEQYF